This T cell receptor (beta chain) emerged from a study of Ad26.COV2.S vaccination and SARS-CoV-2 variants (dated by TCRdb to the early 2020s). For context, the study as a whole: The specificity and breadth of SARS-CoV-2-reactive T cell receptors after Ad26.COV2.S vaccination were assessed by TCRbeta repertoire sequencing. A total of approximately 30 samples were included in the TCR-sequenced set, comprising around 20 Ad26.COV2.S vaccine recipients, 5 placebo recipients and 8 SARS-CoV-2 convalescent individuals. The study at large found these results: Vaccine and placebo recipients had comparable non-spike TCR breadth, which fits with the vaccine containing only spike. After vaccination, substantial breadth of spike-specific CD8+ and CD4+ T cell responses was reported. Spike-specific TCR breadth was higher in Ad26.COV2.S recipients than in placebo recipients (P = 0.0014). According to the authors, total T cell responses may have been underestimated by the TCR breadth and depth analyses.

The immunoSEQ Assay was the method used to sequence TCRbeta CDR3 regions. After extraction, genomic DNA underwent amplification by bias-controlled multiplex PCR, followed by high-throughput sequencing. Per the authors' processing: Collapsing and filtering of sequences were performed to quantify the absolute abundance of each unique TCRbeta CDR3 region. T cell fraction was estimated by normalization of TCRbeta template counts to usable DNA, with usable DNA being measured through amplification of reference genes present in all nucleated cells. Repertoire TCRs were annotated as SARS-CoV-2-specific by exact matching of V gene, CDR3 amino acid sequence and J gene to a known reactive TCR set. The reference SARS-CoV-2 TCR set came from MIRA and was filtered for enrichment in COVID-19-positive ImmuneCODE repertoires, removing public or cross-reactive TCRs. Using the MIRA antigens, annotated TCRs were further analysed by specific ORF or by position within an ORF. Breadth was defined as annotated unique rearrangements over total unique productive rearrangements; depth was the summed frequency of those rearrangements. Group comparisons of TCR breadth used two-sided Wilcoxon rank-sum tests. Sourced from immuneACCESS, this table was stored by TCRdb with only in-frame sequences that have V and J called. A share of the clones is absent; for the studies checked, an unresolved V gene accounts for under half, and the remainder has no known explanation. That table gives V, J and clone size, and the DNA gave D and trimming. Within this sample are some 190,000 clones, with 87% of them counted one time only. Jointly, the top ten make up less than 6% of the sample.

To note about this clone: Its antigen remains unidentified. No base quality information exists; no much larger clone differs at one position.

Including the terminal cysteine and phenylalanine, the CDR3 comprises 15 residues. Only CDR3 DNA is held: 45 bases, read in frame from base 1. Trimming takes 5 bases off V and 3 bases off J; junction bases not matched to a gene: 6. The germline V gene encodes CDR1 SGHTA and CDR2 FQGTGA. Explained via the paper, the time point label denotes: individuals recovered from natural SARS-CoV-2 infection. This sequence originates from a human donor who had recovered from COVID-19. The material sequenced was peripheral blood, taken after recovery from COVID-19. Recombination joined TRBV7-3 with TRBJ2-1, with 8 bases aligning to TRBD1. The CDR3 sequence is CASSKGTGYYNEQFF. The bases read TGTGCCAGCAGCAAAGGGACAGGATACTACAATGAGCAGTTCTTC.